This TCR beta chain was sequenced for a study of blood T cell repertoires in COVID-19. As handled by the study authors: Amplification with reference gene primers provided the estimates of nucleated cell counts. The repertoire was sequenced with immunoSEQ multiplex PCR; TCRdb's copy has only in-frame clones and lacks some. The DNA was the basis for D and trimming; V, J and clone size are from that table. The sample includes over 600,000 clones, 75% to 90% of them seen just once. Germline loops: CDR1 SGHNT, CDR2 YYREEE (reference sequence). Trimming removed 2 bases from V and 1 base from J, with 22 bases in between. The CDR3 extends over 18 amino acids.

The TCR comes from a woman in her late teens or twenties with acute or convalescent COVID-19. The gene calls are TRBV5-4 and TRBJ2-7; perhaps TRBD2 as D (7 bases). The sample taken for sequencing was peripheral blood. CDR3: CASSFLPSGGASSYEQYF. CDR3 nucleotide sequence: TGTGCCAGCAGCTTCCTTCCCTCGGGGGGCGCCTCTTCCTACGAGCAGTACTTC.